Listed below are T cell receptor beta chains from one sample, sequenced in a study of Graves' ophthalmopathy and Graves' hyperthyroidism. Via MiXCR, TCRdb re-called the multiplex PCR reads, giving one row per CDR3 protein. The sample includes 52,000 or so distinct CDR3 sequences, around 50% of them seen just once. The sequencing sample was made of peripheral blood. Receptors were obtained from an adult woman with Graves' ophthalmopathy. The CDR3 runs from the conserved cysteine through the conserved F or W. D genes are given only for firm matches. Expanded clones get a size class; other rows say once, few or many, or leave the size out.

j_gene: TRBJ1-5
abundance: .
len: 17
d_gene: TRBD1
v_gene: TRBV24-1
CDR3aa: CATSDVDRGAGNQPQHF
CDR3nt: TGTGCCACCAGTGATGTGGACAGGGGCGCGGGCAATCAGCCCCAGCATTTT

j_gene: TRBJ1-1
abundance: many
len: 13
d_gene: .
v_gene: TRBV6-6
CDR3aa: CASRGVQNTEAFF
CDR3nt: TGTGCCAGCAGGGGTGTTCAGAACACTGAAGCTTTCTTT

j_gene: TRBJ2-7
abundance: .
len: 17
d_gene: TRBD2
v_gene: TRBV27
CDR3aa: CASGLFASGRSAYEQYF
CDR3nt: TGTGCCAGCGGTTTATTCGCTAGCGGGAGGTCCGCCTACGAGCAGTACTTC

j_gene: TRBJ2-1
abundance: many
len: 13
d_gene: .
v_gene: TRBV20-1
CDR3aa: CSANGVLRSEQFF
CDR3nt: TGCAGTGCTAACGGGGTCCTTAGGAGTGAGCAGTTCTTC

j_gene: TRBJ2-7
abundance: medium-sized
len: 15
d_gene: TRBD1
v_gene: TRBV10-1
CDR3aa: CASSESGQVTYEQYF
CDR3nt: TGCGCCAGCAGTGAGTCGGGACAGGTAACCTACGAGCAGTACTTC

j_gene: TRBJ1-1
abundance: many
len: 14
d_gene: .
v_gene: TRBV13
CDR3aa: CASSPSPGATEAFF
CDR3nt: TGTGCCAGCAGCCCCTCGCCGGGGGCCACTGAAGCTTTCTTT

j_gene: TRBJ1-5
abundance: .
len: 14
d_gene: .
v_gene: TRBV19
CDR3aa: CASSARQTTETQHF
CDR3nt: TGTGCCAGTAGTGCAAGACAGACTACAGAGACCCAGCATTTT

j_gene: TRBJ1-1
abundance: many
len: 12
d_gene: TRBD1
v_gene: TRBV20-1
CDR3aa: CSARGRRTEAFF
CDR3nt: TGCAGTGCCAGGGGGCGGCGGACTGAAGCTTTCTTT

j_gene: TRBJ2-3
abundance: many
len: 18
d_gene: TRBD2
v_gene: TRBV13
CDR3aa: CASSSRSSGRWRTDTQYF
CDR3nt: TGTGCCAGCAGCTCCAGGTCTAGCGGGAGGTGGAGGACAGATACGCAGTATTTT

j_gene: TRBJ2-6
abundance: many
len: 16
d_gene: .
v_gene: TRBV7-8
CDR3aa: CASSQGVSSGANVLTF
CDR3nt: TGTGCCAGCAGCCAAGGGGTGAGCTCTGGGGCCAACGTCCTGACTTTC

j_gene: TRBJ1-2
abundance: many
len: 16
d_gene: .
v_gene: TRBV12-3/TRBV12-4
CDR3aa: CASSPVPMTVGGGYTF
CDR3nt: TGTGCCAGCAGTCCAGTCCCCATGACAGTGGGAGGCGGCTACACCTTC

j_gene: TRBJ1-5
abundance: .
len: 14
d_gene: TRBD1
v_gene: TRBV19
CDR3aa: CASGPRDRAQPQHF
CDR3nt: TGTGCCAGTGGCCCCCGGGACAGGGCACAGCCCCAGCATTTT

j_gene: TRBJ2-2
abundance: .
len: 15
d_gene: TRBD2
v_gene: TRBV20-1
CDR3aa: CSARIGTIETGELFF
CDR3nt: TGCAGTGCTAGGATCGGGACTATTGAAACCGGGGAGCTGTTTTTT

j_gene: TRBJ2-7
abundance: many
len: 17
d_gene: TRBD2
v_gene: TRBV12-3/TRBV12-4
CDR3aa: CASSLRGLAGESSEQYF
CDR3nt: TGTGCCAGCAGTTTAAGGGGACTAGCGGGGGAGTCTTCCGAGCAGTACTTC

j_gene: TRBJ1-2
abundance: many
len: 11
d_gene: TRBD1
v_gene: TRBV6-5
CDR3aa: CASGQGISYTF
CDR3nt: TGTGCCAGCGGACAGGGAATTAGCTACACCTTC

j_gene: TRBJ1-1
abundance: .
len: 11
d_gene: .
v_gene: TRBV7-9
CDR3aa: CASSYPWGAFF
CDR3nt: TGTGCCAGCAGCTACCCCTGGGGAGCTTTCTTT

j_gene: TRBJ2-7
abundance: .
len: 15
d_gene: .
v_gene: TRBV7-9
CDR3aa: CASSLAGGATYEQYF
CDR3nt: TGTGCCAGCAGCTTAGCGGGGGGCGCGACTTACGAGCAGTACTTC

j_gene: TRBJ2-2
abundance: .
len: 19
d_gene: .
v_gene: TRBV5-6
CDR3aa: CASSHFTGAKEVYTGELFF
CDR3nt: TGTGCCAGCAGCCACTTTACGGGGGCGAAGGAGGTATACACCGGGGAGCTGTTTTTT

j_gene: TRBJ1-3
abundance: many
len: 14
d_gene: .
v_gene: TRBV5-1
CDR3aa: CASRPQSSGNTIYF
CDR3nt: TGCGCCAGCAGACCACAGAGCTCTGGAAACACCATATATTTT

j_gene: TRBJ2-7
abundance: few
len: 16
d_gene: TRBD2
v_gene: TRBV7-2
CDR3aa: CASSLETSGNPERQYF
CDR3nt: TGTGCCAGCAGCTTAGAAACTAGCGGGAACCCCGAACGTCAGTACTTC

j_gene: TRBJ1-2
abundance: .
len: 15
d_gene: .
v_gene: TRBV20-1
CDR3aa: CSAIRESGARYGYTF
CDR3nt: TGCAGTGCTATAAGGGAGTCAGGGGCGAGGTATGGCTACACCTTC

j_gene: TRBJ2-1
abundance: .
len: 15
d_gene: TRBD2
v_gene: TRBV15
CDR3aa: CATSRDDSGYNEQFF
CDR3nt: TGTGCCACCAGCAGAGATGATAGCGGGTACAATGAGCAGTTCTTC

j_gene: TRBJ2-1
abundance: .
len: 13
d_gene: .
v_gene: TRBV7-9
CDR3aa: CASKPTGDNEQFF
CDR3nt: TGTGCCAGCAAACCGACTGGTGACAATGAGCAGTTCTTC

j_gene: TRBJ2-2
abundance: many
len: 14
d_gene: .
v_gene: TRBV5-8
CDR3aa: CASSLVLLTGELFF
CDR3nt: TGTGCCAGCAGCTTGGTCCTTCTCACCGGGGAGCTGTTTTTT